Given below is one T cell receptor (beta chain) in context. The CDR3 has 15 residues. The ends lost 4 bases at V and 6 bases at J; junction bases unmatched: 8. Germline V gene lookup returns CDR1 SGHRS and CDR2 YFSETQ. This record comes from a study of T-cell reconstitution after alpha-beta-depleted transplantation in children. The TCRbeta library was prepared with unique molecular identifiers. From the PCR reads, TCRdb called clonotypes with MiXCR, one entry per CDR3 protein. The table has hundreds of thousands of distinct CDR3 sequences, about 17% seen once. The chain recombines TRBV5-1 with TRBJ2-1; TRBD2 aligns across 9 bases. This sequence originates from a human donor who donated a stem cell graft to a child with acute lymphoblastic leukemia. Here the sequenced sample was PBMCs from the stem cell graft donor, taken from the stem cell graft. CDR3: CASSLELAGVNEQFF. DNA of the CDR3: TGCGCCAGCAGCCTAGAGTTAGCGGGAGTCAATGAGCAGTTCTTC.